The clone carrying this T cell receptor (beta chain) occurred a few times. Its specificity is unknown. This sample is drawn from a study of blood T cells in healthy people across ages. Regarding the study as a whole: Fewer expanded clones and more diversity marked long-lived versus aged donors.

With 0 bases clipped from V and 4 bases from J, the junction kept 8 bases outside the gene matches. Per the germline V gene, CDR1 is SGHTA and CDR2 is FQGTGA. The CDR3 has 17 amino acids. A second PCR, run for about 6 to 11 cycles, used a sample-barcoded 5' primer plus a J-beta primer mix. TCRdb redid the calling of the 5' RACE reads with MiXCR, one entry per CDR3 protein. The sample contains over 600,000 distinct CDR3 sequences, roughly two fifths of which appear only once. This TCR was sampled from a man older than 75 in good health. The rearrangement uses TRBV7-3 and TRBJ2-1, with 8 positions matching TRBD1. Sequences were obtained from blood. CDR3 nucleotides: TGTGCCAGCAGCTTAACGGGGGGCGACAGGGGATACAATGAGCAGTTCTTC. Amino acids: CASSLTGGDRGYNEQFF.